This T cell receptor beta chain comes out of a study of blood T cell repertoires in COVID-19. The overall study: Spain, Italy and the United States supplied samples that represented acute and convalescent COVID-19. Sample material is recorded as cDNA or gDNA derived from T cells, B-cell-depleted T cells, or PBMCs.

The CDR3 is 14 residues long. V trimming: 4 bases; J trimming: 6 bases; junction bases outside the gene matches: 6. CDR1 is SGHRS and CDR2 is YFSETQ in the germline V gene. Enrollees, roughly 18 to 95 years old, lived in 24 US areas. Donors in Cohort 3 who had recovered were those with two negative PCRs, healthcare professional clearance, or resolution of their symptoms. Clones were sequenced by immunoSEQ multiplex PCR, and TCRdb holds only the in-frame ones, with some missing. The sample yields 150,000 to 200,000 clones, roughly four fifths seen once. Sample: PBMCs or T cells enriched from blood (not recorded which). This sequence originates from a man aged 50-59 years who had recovered from COVID-19. This chain connects TRBV5-1 to TRBJ1-2; 10 bases align to TRBD1. Written as DNA, the CDR3 is TGCGCCAGCAGCCCGGGACAGGGGTTCGATGGCTACACCTTC. Its protein product is CASSPGQGFDGYTF.